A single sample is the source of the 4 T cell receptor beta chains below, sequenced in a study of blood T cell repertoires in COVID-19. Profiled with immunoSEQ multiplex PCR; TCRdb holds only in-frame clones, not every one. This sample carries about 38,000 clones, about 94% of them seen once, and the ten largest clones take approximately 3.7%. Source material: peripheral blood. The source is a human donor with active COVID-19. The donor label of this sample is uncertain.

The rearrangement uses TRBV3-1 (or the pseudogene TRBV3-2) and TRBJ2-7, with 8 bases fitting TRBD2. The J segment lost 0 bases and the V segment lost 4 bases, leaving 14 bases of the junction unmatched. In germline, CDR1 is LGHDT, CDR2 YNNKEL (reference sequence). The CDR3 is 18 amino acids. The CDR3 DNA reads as TGTGCCAGCAGCCTGCGGGGGGTAGCGGAATACCCCTCCTACGAGCAGTACTTC. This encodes CASSLRGVAEYPSYEQYF.

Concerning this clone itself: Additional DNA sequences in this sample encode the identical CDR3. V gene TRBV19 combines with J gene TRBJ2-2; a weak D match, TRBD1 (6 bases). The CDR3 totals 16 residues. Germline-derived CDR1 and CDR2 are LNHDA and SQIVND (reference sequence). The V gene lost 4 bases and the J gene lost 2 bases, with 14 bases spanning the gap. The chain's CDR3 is CASSTRGPRNTGELFF. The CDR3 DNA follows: TGTGCCAGTAGTACCAGGGGACCGAGAAACACCGGGGAGCTGTTTTTT.

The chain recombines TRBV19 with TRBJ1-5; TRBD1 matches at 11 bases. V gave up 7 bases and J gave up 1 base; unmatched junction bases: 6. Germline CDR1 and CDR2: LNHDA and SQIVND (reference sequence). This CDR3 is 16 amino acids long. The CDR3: CASTGQGAPSNQPQHF. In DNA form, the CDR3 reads TGTGCCAGTACTGGACAGGGGGCGCCCAGCAATCAGCCCCAGCATTTT. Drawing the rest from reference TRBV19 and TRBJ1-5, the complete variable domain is DGGITQSPKYLFRKEGQNVTLSCEQNLNHDAMYWYRQDPGQGLRLIYYSQIVNDFQKGDIAEGYSVSREKKESFPLTVTSAQKNPTAFYLCASTGQGAPSNQPQHFGDGTRLSIL.

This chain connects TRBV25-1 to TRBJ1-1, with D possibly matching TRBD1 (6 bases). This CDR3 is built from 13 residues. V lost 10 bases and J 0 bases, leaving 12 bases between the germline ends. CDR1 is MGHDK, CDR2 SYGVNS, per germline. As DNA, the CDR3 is TGTGCCACCCAGGGGCCCTTGAACACTGAAGCTTTCTTT. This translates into CATQGPLNTEAFF.